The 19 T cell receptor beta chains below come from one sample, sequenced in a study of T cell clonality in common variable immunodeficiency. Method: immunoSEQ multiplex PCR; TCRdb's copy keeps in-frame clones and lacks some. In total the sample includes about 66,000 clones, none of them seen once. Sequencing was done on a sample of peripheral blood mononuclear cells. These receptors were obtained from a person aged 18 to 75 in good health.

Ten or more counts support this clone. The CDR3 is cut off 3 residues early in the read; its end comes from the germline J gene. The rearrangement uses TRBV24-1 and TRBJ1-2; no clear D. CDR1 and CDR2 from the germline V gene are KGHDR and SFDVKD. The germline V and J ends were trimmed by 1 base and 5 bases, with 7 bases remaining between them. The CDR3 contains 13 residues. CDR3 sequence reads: CATSDFRGYGYTF. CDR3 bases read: TGTGCCACCAGTGATTTTCGGGGTTATGGC.

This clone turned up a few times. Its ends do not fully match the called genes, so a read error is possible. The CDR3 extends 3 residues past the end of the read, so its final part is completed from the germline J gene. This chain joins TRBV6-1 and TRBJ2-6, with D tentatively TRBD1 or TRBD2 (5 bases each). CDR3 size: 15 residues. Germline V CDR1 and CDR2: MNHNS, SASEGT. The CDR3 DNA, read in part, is TGTGCCAGCAGCGAAGAGGGGTCTGGGGCCAACGTC. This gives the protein CASSEEGSGANV. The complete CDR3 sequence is CASSEEGSGANVLTF.

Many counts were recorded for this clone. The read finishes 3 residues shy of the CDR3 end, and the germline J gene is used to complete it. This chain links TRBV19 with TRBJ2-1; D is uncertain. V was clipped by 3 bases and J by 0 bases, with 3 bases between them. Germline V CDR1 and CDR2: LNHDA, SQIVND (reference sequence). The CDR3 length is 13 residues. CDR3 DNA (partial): TGTGCCAGTAGTATTAGCTCCTACAATGAG. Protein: CASSISSYNE. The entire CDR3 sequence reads CASSISSYNEQFF.

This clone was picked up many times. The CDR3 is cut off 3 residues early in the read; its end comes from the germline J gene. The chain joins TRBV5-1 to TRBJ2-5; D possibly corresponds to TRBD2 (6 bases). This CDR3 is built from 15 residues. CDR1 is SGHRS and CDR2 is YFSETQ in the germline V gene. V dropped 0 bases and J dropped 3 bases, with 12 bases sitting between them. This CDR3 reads CASSLVGTPEETQYF. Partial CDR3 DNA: TGCGCCAGCAGCTTGGTTGGGACTCCTGAAGAGACC.

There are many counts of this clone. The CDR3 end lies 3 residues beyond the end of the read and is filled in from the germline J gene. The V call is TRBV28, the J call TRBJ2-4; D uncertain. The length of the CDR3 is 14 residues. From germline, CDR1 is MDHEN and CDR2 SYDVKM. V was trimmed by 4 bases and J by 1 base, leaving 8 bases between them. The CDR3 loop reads CASSSPRAKNIQYF. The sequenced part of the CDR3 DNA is TGTGCCAGCAGTTCCCCTCGGGCCAAAAACATT.

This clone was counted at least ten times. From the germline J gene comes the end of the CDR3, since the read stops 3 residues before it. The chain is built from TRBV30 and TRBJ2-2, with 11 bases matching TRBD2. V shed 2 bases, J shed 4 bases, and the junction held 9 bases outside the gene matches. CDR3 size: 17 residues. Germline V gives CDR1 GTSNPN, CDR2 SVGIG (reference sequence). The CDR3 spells CAWSILAGGGSTGELFF. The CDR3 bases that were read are TGTGCCTGGAGTATCCTAGCGGGAGGCGGAAGCACCGGGGAG.

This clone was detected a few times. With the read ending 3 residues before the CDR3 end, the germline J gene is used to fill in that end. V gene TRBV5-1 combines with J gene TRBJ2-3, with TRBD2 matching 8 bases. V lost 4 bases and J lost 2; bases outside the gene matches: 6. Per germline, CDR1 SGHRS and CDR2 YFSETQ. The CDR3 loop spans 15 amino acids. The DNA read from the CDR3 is TGCGCCAGCAGCATAACTAGCGGAGACACAGATACG. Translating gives CASSITSGDTDT. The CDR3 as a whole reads CASSITSGDTDTQYF. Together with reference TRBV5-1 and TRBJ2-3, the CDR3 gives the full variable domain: KAGVTQTPRYLIKTRGQQVTLSCSPISGHRSVSWYQQTPGQGLQFLFEYFSETQRNKGNFPGRFSGRQFSNSRSEMNVSTLELGDSALYLCASSITSGDTDTQYFGPGTRLTVL.

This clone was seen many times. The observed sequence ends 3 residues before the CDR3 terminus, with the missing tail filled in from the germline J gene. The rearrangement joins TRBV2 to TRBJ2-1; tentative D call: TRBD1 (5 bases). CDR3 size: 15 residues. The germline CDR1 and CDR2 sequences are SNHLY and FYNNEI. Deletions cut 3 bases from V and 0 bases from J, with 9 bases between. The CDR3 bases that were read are TGTGCCAGCAGTGACCAGGGTCTCTCCTACAATGAG. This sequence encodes CASSDQGLSYNE. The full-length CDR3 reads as CASSDQGLSYNEQFF.

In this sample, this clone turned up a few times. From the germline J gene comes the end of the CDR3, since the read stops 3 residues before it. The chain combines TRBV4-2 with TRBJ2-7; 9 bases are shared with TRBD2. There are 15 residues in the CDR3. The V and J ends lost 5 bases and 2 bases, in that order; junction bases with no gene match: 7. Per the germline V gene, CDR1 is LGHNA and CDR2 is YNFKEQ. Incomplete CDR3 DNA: TGTGCCAGCAGCGAAAGACTAGCGGTTGCCTACGAG. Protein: CASSERLAVAYE. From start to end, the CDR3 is CASSERLAVAYEQYF.

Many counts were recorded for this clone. The CDR3 bases that were read are TGTGCCTGGGATACTAGCGGGAGCGTGTTGGAGACC. Translation: CAWDTSGSVLET. The complete CDR3 protein is CAWDTSGSVLETQYF. The chain joins TRBV30 to TRBJ2-5; 11 nucleotides match TRBD2. The read ends 3 residues shy of where the CDR3 ends; the end is completed using the germline J gene. With V trimmed by 5 bases and J by 5 bases, 10 bases remained unmatched. This CDR3 is 15 amino acids long. Germline values: CDR1 GTSNPN, CDR2 SVGIG (reference sequence).

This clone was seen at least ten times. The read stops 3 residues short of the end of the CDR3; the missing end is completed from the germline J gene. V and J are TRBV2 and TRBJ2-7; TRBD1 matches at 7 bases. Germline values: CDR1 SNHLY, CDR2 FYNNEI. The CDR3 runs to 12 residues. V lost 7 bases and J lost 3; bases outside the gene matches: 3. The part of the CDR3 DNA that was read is TGTGCCAGCATCGGACAGGTCTACGAG. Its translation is CASIGQVYE. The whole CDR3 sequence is CASIGQVYEQYF.

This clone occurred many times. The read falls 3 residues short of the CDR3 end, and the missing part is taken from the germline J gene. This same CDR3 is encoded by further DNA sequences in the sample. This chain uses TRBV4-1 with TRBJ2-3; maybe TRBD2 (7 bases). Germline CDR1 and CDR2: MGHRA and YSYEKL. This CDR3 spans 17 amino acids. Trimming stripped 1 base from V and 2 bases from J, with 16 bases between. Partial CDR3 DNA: TGCGCCAGCAGCCAAGGAAGAGGGGGGGGGCTCACAGATACG. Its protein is CASSQGRGGGLTDT. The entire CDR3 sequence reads CASSQGRGGGLTDTQYF.

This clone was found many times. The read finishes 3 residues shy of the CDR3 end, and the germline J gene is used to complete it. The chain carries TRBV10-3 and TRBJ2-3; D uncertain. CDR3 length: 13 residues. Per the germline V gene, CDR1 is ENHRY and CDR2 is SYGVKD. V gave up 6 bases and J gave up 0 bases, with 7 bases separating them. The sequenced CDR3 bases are TGTGCCATCAGCCCCGGGAGCACAGATACG. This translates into CAISPGSTDT. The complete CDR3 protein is CAISPGSTDTQYF.

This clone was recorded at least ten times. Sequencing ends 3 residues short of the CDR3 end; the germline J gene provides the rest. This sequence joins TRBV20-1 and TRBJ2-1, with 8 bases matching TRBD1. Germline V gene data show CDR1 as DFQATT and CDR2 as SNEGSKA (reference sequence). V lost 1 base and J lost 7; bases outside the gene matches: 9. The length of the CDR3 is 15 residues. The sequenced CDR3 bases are TGCAGTGCTAGAGGGACAGGGAATTTTTGGAATGAG. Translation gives CSARGTGNFWNE. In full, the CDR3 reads CSARGTGNFWNEQFF.

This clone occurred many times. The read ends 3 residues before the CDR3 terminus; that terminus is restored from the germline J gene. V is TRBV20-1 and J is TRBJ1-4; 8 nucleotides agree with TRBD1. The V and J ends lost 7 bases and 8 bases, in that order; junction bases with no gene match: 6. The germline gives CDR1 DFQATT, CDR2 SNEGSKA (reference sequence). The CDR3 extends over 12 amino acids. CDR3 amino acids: CSVGQGGEKLFF. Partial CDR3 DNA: TGCAGTGTAGGACAGGGCGGGGAAAAA.

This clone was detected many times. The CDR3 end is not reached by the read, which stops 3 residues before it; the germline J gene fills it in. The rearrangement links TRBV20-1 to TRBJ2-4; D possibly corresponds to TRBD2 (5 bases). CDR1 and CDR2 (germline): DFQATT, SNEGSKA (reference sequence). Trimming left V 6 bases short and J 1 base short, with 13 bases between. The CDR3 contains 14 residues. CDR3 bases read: TGCAGTGCGAAACTCCCGGGGGCCAAAAACATT. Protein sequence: CSAKLPGAKNI. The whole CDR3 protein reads CSAKLPGAKNIQYF.

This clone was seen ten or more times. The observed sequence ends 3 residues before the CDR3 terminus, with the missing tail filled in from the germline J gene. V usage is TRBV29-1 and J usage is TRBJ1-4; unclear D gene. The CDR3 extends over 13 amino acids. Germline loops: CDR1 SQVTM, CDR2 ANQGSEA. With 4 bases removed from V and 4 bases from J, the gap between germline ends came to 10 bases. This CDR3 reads CSVGAVGNEKLFF. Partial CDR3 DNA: TGCAGCGTTGGGGCAGTGGGTAATGAAAAA. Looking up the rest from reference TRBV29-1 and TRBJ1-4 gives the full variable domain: SAVISQKPSRDICQRGTSLTIQCQVDSQVTMMFWYRQQPGQSLTLIATANQGSEATYESGFVIDKFPISRPNLTFSTLTVSNMSPEDSSIYLCSVGAVGNEKLFFGSGTQLSVL.

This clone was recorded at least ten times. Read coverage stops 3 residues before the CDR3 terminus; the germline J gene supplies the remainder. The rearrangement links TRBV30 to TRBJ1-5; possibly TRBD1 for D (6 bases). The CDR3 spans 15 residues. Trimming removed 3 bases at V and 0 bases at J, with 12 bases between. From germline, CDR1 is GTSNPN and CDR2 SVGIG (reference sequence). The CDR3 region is CAWSGRGLSNQPQHF. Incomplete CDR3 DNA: TGTGCCTGGAGCGGCAGGGGTCTTAGCAATCAGCCC.

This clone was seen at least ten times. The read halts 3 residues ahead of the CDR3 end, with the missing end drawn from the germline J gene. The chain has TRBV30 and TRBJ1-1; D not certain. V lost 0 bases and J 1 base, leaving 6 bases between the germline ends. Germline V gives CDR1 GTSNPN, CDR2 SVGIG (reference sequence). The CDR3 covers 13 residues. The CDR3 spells CAWSVQENTEAFF. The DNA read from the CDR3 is TGTGCCTGGAGTGTACAAGAGAACACTGAA.